This T cell receptor (beta chain) is from a study of cytomegalovirus exposure and HLA in healthy donors. Study-wide background: The same platform was used for the 130 or so validation repertoires as for the roughly 660 first-cohort repertoires, as reported in a later analysis.

Notes on the study in general: Rarity marked most TCR sequences, yet some public TCRs occurred in many donors. In vitro confirmation showed a few CMV-associated chains to be CMV antigen specific. High sensitivity and specificity were reportedly achieved when the classifier diagnosed cytomegalovirus status.

The method was immunoSEQ multiplex PCR; TCRdb's version includes in-frame clones alone and lacks a portion of them. The sample lists 100,000 to 150,000 clones; 90% to 96% were seen once. This clone was observed a single time. As yet, its antigen is unknown. This receptor was taken from a man aged 18 to 35 in good health and CMV-seronegative. The sequenced material came from PBMCs.

This CDR3 is CASSLAGGRYGYTF. CDR3 coding DNA: TGTGCCAGCAGTTTAGCAGGGGGCCGCTATGGCTACACCTTC. The rearrangement joins TRBV28 to TRBJ1-2, with TRBD1 matching 8 bases. Germline V CDR1 and CDR2: MDHEN, SYDVKM. The CDR3 is made up of 14 amino acids. V lost 2 bases to trimming and J lost 4 bases; unmatched junction nucleotides: 3.